These T cell receptor beta chains were read from a single sample in a study of blood T cell repertoires in COVID-19. Repertoires were generated with immunoSEQ multiplex PCR, while TCRdb's copy carries only in-frame clones and drops some. Of about 330,000 clones in the sample, roughly 87% were seen once. Sample: peripheral blood. The source of these receptors is a man aged 25 to 45 with COVID-19, enrolled during active disease. Each CDR3 is given with its conserved first and last residue. A D gene is named only where the DNA matches it firmly. The size entry is marked missing in some rows and otherwise reads once, few, many or a size class.

clone_size d_call j_call v_call cdr3_aa cdr3_nt
once TRBD2 TRBJ2-1 TRBV7-2 CASSLPGRAANEQFF TGTGCCAGCAGCTTACCCGGGAGGGCCGCGAATGAGCAGTTCTTC
NA TRBD1 TRBJ2-5 TRBV25-1 CASSEYPGQGVQETQYF TGTGCCAGCAGTGAATACCCGGGACAGGGGGTCCAAGAGACCCAGTACTTC
NA TRBD2 TRBJ2-1 TRBV6-2/TRBV6-3 CASSLPGLFNEQFF TGTGCCAGCAGTCTGCCGGGACTATTCAATGAGCAGTTCTTC
NA NA TRBJ2-3 TRBV7-2 CASSFLGASTDTQYF TGTGCCAGCAGCTTTTTGGGGGCTAGCACAGATACGCAGTATTTT
NA TRBD1 TRBJ1-2 TRBV24-1 CATSDSALEGAGGYTF TGTGCCACCAGTGATTCCGCCTTGGAGGGGGCTGGGGGCTACACCTTC
once NA TRBJ1-1 TRBV4-1 CASSHITGNTEAFF TGCGCCAGCAGCCACATCACAGGGAACACTGAAGCTTTCTTT
NA NA TRBJ1-3 TRBV9 CASSDFRAGNTIYF TGTGCCAGCAGTGATTTCAGGGCTGGAAACACCATATATTTT
NA NA TRBJ2-2 TRBV7-7 CASSLVLTGELFF TGTGCCAGCAGCTTAGTGTTAACCGGGGAGCTGTTTTTT
NA TRBD1 TRBJ2-7 TRBV9 CASSVAAGGESYEQYF TGTGCCAGCAGCGTAGCTGCAGGGGGCGAGTCCTACGAGCAGTACTTC
NA NA TRBJ1-4 TRBV19 CASSVRRDSEKLFF TGTGCCAGTAGTGTCCGAAGAGATAGTGAAAAACTGTTTTTT
NA NA TRBJ2-2 TRBV2 CASSEAWGDTGELFF TGTGCCAGCAGTGAAGCTTGGGGGGACACCGGGGAGCTGTTTTTT
NA NA TRBJ2-7 TRBV6-5 CASSYSGTRYSYEQYF TGTGCCAGCAGTTACTCCGGGACTCGCTACTCCTACGAGCAGTACTTC
NA NA TRBJ1-6 TRBV28 CASEKSSYNSPLHF TGTGCCAGCGAGAAGAGCTCCTATAATTCACCCCTCCACTTT
NA TRBD2 TRBJ2-7 TRBV7-2 CASSMGLAASYEQYF TGTGCCAGCAGCATGGGACTAGCGGCCTCATACGAGCAGTACTTC
NA NA TRBJ1-5 TRBV21-1 CASPLVVRLSNQPQHF TGTGCCAGCCCTCTAGTGGTGAGATTAAGCAATCAGCCCCAGCATTTT
NA TRBD1 TRBJ2-1 TRBV4-3 CASSQTGTGNEQFF TGCGCCAGCAGCCAAACCGGGACAGGCAATGAGCAGTTCTTC
NA NA TRBJ1-2 TRBV11-2 CASSSLRDTNYGYTF TGTGCCAGCAGCTCGCTCCGGGACACAAATTATGGCTACACCTTC
NA NA TRBJ1-2 TRBV5-6 CASSPPLANYGYTF TGTGCCAGCAGCCCCCCCCTAGCTAACTATGGCTACACCTTC
once TRBD1 TRBJ2-5 TRBV19 CASSISAGGRKTQYF TGTGCCAGTAGTATCTCGGCAGGGGGTCGGAAGACCCAGTACTTC
NA NA TRBJ1-2 TRBV5-5 CASSLFQGIIYGYTF TGTGCCAGCAGCTTGTTCCAGGGTATTATCTATGGCTACACCTTC
once TRBD2 TRBJ2-7 TRBV6-5 CASSRSGRGGSEQYF TGTGCCAGCAGTCGTAGCGGGAGAGGTGGTAGCGAGCAGTACTTC
NA NA TRBJ2-5 TRBV28 CASSPGGAVQETQYF TGTGCCAGCAGTCCCGGTGGAGCGGTCCAAGAGACCCAGTACTTC
NA NA TRBJ2-6 TRBV11-1 CASSQTGTGANVLTF TGTGCCAGCAGCCAGACGGGGACTGGGGCCAACGTCCTGACTTTC
NA TRBD1 TRBJ2-2 TRBV18 CASSPLRTGLNTGELFF TGTGCCAGCTCACCCCTCAGGACAGGGCTGAACACCGGGGAGCTGTTTTTT
NA TRBD1 TRBJ1-2 TRBV27 CASSRDSNYGYTF TGTGCCAGCAGCAGGGACAGCAACTATGGCTACACCTTC
NA NA TRBJ2-1 TRBV19 CASSIVGLGGEQFF TGTGCCAGTAGTATAGTTGGGTTGGGGGGAGAGCAGTTCTTC
NA TRBD2 TRBJ2-1 TRBV11-3 CASSPRGLAYNEQFF TGTGCCAGCAGCCCCCGGGGACTAGCATACAATGAGCAGTTCTTC
NA NA TRBJ2-7 TRBV27 CASSLIRGPYEQYF TGTGCCAGCAGTTTAATCCGGGGTCCCTACGAGCAGTACTTC